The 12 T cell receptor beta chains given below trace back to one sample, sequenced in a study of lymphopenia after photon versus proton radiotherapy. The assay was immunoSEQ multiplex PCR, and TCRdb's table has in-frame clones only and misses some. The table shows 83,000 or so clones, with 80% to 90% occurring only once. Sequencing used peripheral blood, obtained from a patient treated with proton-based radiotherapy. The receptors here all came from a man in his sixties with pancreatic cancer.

For the CDR3, the DNA is TGTGCCAGCAGTGCTTATCAGCCCCAGCATTTT. Translated, it gives CASSAYQPQHF. The rearrangement uses TRBV28 and TRBJ1-5; D is undetermined. Germline V lookup: CDR1 MDHEN, CDR2 SYDVKM. The CDR3 contains 11 residues. V lost 5 bases, J lost 5 bases, and 4 bases lay in between.

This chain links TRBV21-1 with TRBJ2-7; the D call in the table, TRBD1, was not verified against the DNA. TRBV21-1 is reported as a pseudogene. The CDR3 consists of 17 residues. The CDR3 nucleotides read TGTGCCAGCAGCAAAGGCCCCCCGGGACAGGGTATCCACGAGCAGTACTTC. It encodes CASSKGPPGQGIHEQYF.

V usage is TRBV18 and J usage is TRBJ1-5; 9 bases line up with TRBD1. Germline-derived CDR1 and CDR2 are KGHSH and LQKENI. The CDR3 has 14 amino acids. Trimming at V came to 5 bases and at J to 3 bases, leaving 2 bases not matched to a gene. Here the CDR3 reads CASSGTGTNQPQHF. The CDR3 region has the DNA TGTGCCAGCTCAGGGACAGGGACCAATCAGCCCCAGCATTTT.

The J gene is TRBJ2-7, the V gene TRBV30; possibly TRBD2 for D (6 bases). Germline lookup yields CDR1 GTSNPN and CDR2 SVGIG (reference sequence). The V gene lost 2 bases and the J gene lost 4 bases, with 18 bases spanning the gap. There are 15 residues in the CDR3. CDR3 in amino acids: CAWSTLNAGKYEQYF. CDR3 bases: TGTGCCTGGAGTACGTTAAACGCGGGAAAGTACGAGCAGTACTTC.

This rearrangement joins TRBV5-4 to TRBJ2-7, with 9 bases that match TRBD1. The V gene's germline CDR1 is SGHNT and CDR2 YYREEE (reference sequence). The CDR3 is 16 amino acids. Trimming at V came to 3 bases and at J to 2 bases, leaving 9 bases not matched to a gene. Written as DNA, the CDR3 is TGTGCCAGCAGCTCAACAGGGGGCGGGTTTACCTACGAGCAGTACTTC. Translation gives CASSSTGGGFTYEQYF. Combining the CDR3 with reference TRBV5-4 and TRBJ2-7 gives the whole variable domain ETGVTQSPTHLIKTRGQQVTLRCSSQSGHNTVSWYQQALGQGPQFIFQYYREEENGRGNFPPRFSGLQFPNYSSELNVNALELDDSALYLCASSSTGGGFTYEQYFGPGTRLTVT.

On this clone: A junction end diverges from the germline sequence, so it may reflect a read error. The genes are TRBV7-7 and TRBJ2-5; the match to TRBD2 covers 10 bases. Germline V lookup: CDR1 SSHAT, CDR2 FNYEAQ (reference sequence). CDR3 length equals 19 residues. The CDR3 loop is CASSLGSSSGREGKETQYF. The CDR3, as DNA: TGTGCTAGCAGCTTAGGCTCGTCTAGCGGGAGAGAGGGGAAGGAGACCCAGTACTTC.

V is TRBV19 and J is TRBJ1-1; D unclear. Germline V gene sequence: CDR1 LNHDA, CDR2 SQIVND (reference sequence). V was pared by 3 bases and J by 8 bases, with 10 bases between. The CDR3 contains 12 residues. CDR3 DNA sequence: TGTGCCAGTAGTATGACACCCCTCGAAGCTTTCTTT. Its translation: CASSMTPLEAFF.

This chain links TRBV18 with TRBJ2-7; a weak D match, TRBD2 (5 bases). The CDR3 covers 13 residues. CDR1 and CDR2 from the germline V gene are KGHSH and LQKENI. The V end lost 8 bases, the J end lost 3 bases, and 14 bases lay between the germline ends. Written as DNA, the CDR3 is TGTGCCAGCACCCCTACGAGGGACTACGAGCAGTACTTC. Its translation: CASTPTRDYEQYF.

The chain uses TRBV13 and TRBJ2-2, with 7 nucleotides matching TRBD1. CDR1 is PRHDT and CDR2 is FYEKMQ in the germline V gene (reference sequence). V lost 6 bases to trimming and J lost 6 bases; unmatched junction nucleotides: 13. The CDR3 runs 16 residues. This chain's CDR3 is CASSSRQGNFAGELFF. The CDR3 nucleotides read TGTGCCAGCAGTTCAAGACAGGGAAATTTCGCCGGGGAGCTGTTTTTT.

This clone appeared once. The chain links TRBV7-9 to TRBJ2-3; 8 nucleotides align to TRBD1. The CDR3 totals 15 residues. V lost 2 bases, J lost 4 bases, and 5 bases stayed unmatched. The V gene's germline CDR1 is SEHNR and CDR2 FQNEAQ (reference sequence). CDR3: CASSLTQGAADTQYF. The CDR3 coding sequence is TGTGCCAGCAGCTTAACTCAGGGGGCCGCAGATACGCAGTATTTT.

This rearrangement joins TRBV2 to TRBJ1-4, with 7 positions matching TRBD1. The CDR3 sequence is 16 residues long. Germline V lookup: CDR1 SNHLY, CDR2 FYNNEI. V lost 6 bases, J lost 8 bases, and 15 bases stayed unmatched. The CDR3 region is CASRLDRVDNGEKLFF. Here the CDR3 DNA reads TGTGCCAGCAGGCTTGACAGGGTGGATAATGGGGAAAAACTGTTTTTT.

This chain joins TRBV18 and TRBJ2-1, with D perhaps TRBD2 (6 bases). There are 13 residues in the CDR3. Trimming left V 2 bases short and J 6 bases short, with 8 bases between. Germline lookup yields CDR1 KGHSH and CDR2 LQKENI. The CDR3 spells CASSPWDSNEQFF. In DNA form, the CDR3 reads TGTGCCAGCTCACCATGGGACTCCAATGAGCAGTTCTTC.